What follows are 20 T cell receptor beta chains derived from one specimen sequenced in a study of CD8+ T cells in alopecia areata. Sequencing relied on a cDNA template that was reverse transcribed from extracted RNA. Libraries were prepared by immunoSEQ multiplex PCR; TCRdb keeps only in-frame clonotypes and omits some of them. The table shows under 300,000 clones, with over 45% occurring only once. Noted treatment: oral pan-JAK inhibitor, 5-10 mg twice daily. The material sequenced was CD4+ T cells sorted from blood, taken around week 52, from a patient treated with tofacitinib. All receptors derive from a human donor with alopecia areata.

Remarks on this clone: The sample holds other DNA sequences that translate to the same CDR3. The chain employs TRBV29-1 and TRBJ1-1; no firm D call. This CDR3 comprises 10 residues. V lost 4 bases to trimming and J lost 5 bases, with 5 bases between them. Germline V gene data show CDR1 as SQVTM and CDR2 as ANQGSEA. The CDR3 here is CSVVLTEAFF. The CDR3 coding sequence is TGCAGCGTTGTTTTGACTGAAGCTTTCTTT. The whole variable domain, remainder taken from reference TRBV29-1 and TRBJ1-1, is SAVISQKPSRDICQRGTSLTIQCQVDSQVTMMFWYRQQPGQSLTLIATANQGSEATYESGFVIDKFPISRPNLTFSTLTVSNMSPEDSSIYLCSVVLTEAFFGQGTRLTVV.

This chain's CDR3 is CASSQGIGSGELFF. CDR3 nucleotides: TGTGCCAGCAGCCAGGGAATTGGCTCCGGGGAGCTGTTTTTT. The chain combines TRBV11-2 with TRBJ2-2, with D perhaps TRBD1 (5 bases). The CDR3 has 14 amino acids. The V gene's germline CDR1 is SGHAT and CDR2 FQNNGV. Trimming shortened V by 5 bases and J by 6 bases, and 13 bases separated the two germline ends.

This clone has a single count. This chain joins TRBV29-1 and TRBJ2-2; TRBD2 agrees at 12 bases. Trimming at V came to 4 bases and at J to 2 bases, leaving 2 bases not matched to a gene. This CDR3 spans 15 amino acids. Germline V gene lookup returns CDR1 SQVTM and CDR2 ANQGSEA. CDR3 bases: TGCAGCGTTGGGACTAGCGGGGTAAACACCGGGGAGCTGTTTTTT. Its translation: CSVGTSGVNTGELFF.

The chain uses TRBV18 and TRBJ1-1, with a possible D match to TRBD1 (5 bases). Trimming stripped 0 bases from V and 0 bases from J, with 8 bases between. CDR3 length: 15 amino acids. Germline V gene data show CDR1 as KGHSH and CDR2 as LQKENI. The CDR3 region is CASSPPQTVNTEAFF. In DNA, the CDR3 is TGTGCCAGCTCACCACCCCAGACAGTGAACACTGAAGCTTTCTTT.

The chain has TRBV6-5 and TRBJ1-2, with D perhaps matching TRBD1 (5 bases). The CDR3 contains 15 residues. In germline, CDR1 is MNHEY, CDR2 SVGAGI. The V end lost 4 bases, the J end lost 3 bases, and 15 bases lay between the germline ends. CDR3 sequence (DNA): TGTGCCAGCAGTTTCCTGCCGCTGGGGGACTATGGCTACACCTTC. Translation gives CASSFLPLGDYGYTF.

The chain has TRBV18 and TRBJ1-1, with unresolved D. The CDR3 loop spans 12 amino acids. CDR1 and CDR2 from the germline V gene are KGHSH and LQKENI. V was shortened by 3 bases and J by 3 bases, with 5 bases between the two germline ends. The CDR3 nucleotides are TGTGCCAGCTCACCCCTTGACACTGAAGCTTTCTTT. Its protein product is CASSPLDTEAFF.

V and J are TRBV30 and TRBJ1-1, with 9 bases fitting TRBD1. Germline V gene data show CDR1 as GTSNPN and CDR2 as SVGIG (reference sequence). The CDR3 is 17 amino acids. V lost 0 bases to trimming and J lost 4 bases; unmatched junction nucleotides: 12. Written as DNA, the CDR3 is TGTGCCTGGAGTGTATGGTGGGACAGGGTCGGAGGCACTGAAGCTTTCTTT. Its protein is CAWSVWWDRVGGTEAFF.

In its sample, this clone was seen a few times. The rearrangement links TRBV25-1 to TRBJ2-7; no definite D call. This CDR3 has 9 residues. Trimming removed 7 bases at V and 5 bases at J, with 3 bases between. Germline assignment: CDR1 MGHDK and CDR2 SYGVNS. The CDR3 DNA sequence: TGTGCCAGCAAAGACGAGCAGTACTTC. It codes for CASKDEQYF.

This clone has more than one count but fewer than ten. The V and J genes are TRBV20-1 and TRBJ2-1; D perhaps matches TRBD2 (6 bases). CDR1 and CDR2 from the germline V gene are DFQATT and SNEGSKA (reference sequence). V lost 6 bases and J lost 14, with 17 bases in between. The CDR3 length is 11 residues. CDR3 residues: CSARRERWEFF. The DNA for the CDR3 is TGCAGTGCCCGGCGGGAACGTTGGGAGTTCTTC.

V usage is TRBV30 and J usage is TRBJ1-1; no reliable D call. This CDR3 comprises 11 residues. Germline CDR1 is GTSNPN and CDR2 is SVGIG (reference sequence). Trimming removed 2 bases from V and 10 bases from J, with 11 bases in between. The CDR3 reads CAWSSGSSAFF. CDR3 DNA sequence: TGTGCCTGGAGTTCGGGGAGTTCAGCTTTCTTT. The variable domain in full, completed from reference TRBV30 and TRBJ1-1, reads SQTIHQWPATLVQPVGSPLSLECTVEGTSNPNLYWYRQAAGRGLQLLFYSVGIGQISSEVPQNLSASRPQDRQFILSSKKLLLSDSGFYLCAWSSGSSAFFGQGTRLTVV.

The V and J genes are TRBV4-1 and TRBJ1-5, with 9 bases fitting TRBD1. CDR3 length equals 14 residues. Looked up from germline, CDR1 is MGHRA and CDR2 is YSYEKL. V lost 2 bases and J lost 6; bases outside the gene matches: 2. The CDR3, as DNA: TGCGCCAGCAGCCAAACAGGGGGCGTTCAGCCCCAGCATTTT. It specifies CASSQTGGVQPQHF.

The genes are TRBV30 and TRBJ2-5, with 9 positions matching TRBD2. CDR3 length equals 15 residues. Germline V CDR1 and CDR2: GTSNPN, SVGIG (reference sequence). V was pared by 3 bases and J by 6 bases, with 11 bases of the junction left unmatched. DNA for the CDR3: TGTGCCTGGAGGGTTAGCGGGGGCCCTCGGAAGACCCAGTACTTC. Its protein product is CAWRVSGGPRKTQYF.

V gene TRBV29-1 combines with J gene TRBJ2-7; TRBD1 matches at 7 bases. CDR1 is SQVTM and CDR2 is ANQGSEA in the germline V gene. Trimming removed 3 bases from V and 9 bases from J; junction bases left unmatched: 11. This CDR3 contains 13 residues. CDR3 sequence: CSVEIGGGSGQYF. The CDR3 DNA is TGCAGCGTTGAGATAGGGGGCGGCTCAGGGCAGTACTTC.

The V and J genes are TRBV18 and TRBJ2-3; the match to TRBD2 covers 10 bases. Losses at the gene ends were 0 bases for V and 4 bases for J; bases not matched to a gene: 4. The CDR3 consists of 16 residues. Germline V gives CDR1 KGHSH, CDR2 LQKENI. CDR3: CASSPPSGGPADTQYF. CDR3 DNA sequence: TGTGCCAGCTCACCACCTAGCGGGGGGCCAGCAGATACGCAGTATTTT.

This clone came up many times. The V gene is TRBV5-1, the J gene TRBJ2-7; 9 bases line up with TRBD1. V dropped 4 bases and J dropped 3; count of bases not matched to a gene: 8. The CDR3 covers 15 residues. Looked up from germline, CDR1 is SGHRS and CDR2 is YFSETQ. DNA for the CDR3: TGCGCCAGCAGCCGGGGTCCGGGACAGGGCTACGAGCAGTACTTC. The encoded protein is CASSRGPGQGYEQYF.

The chain joins TRBV5-1 to TRBJ1-2, with D perhaps matching TRBD1 (5 bases). Per the germline V gene, CDR1 is SGHRS and CDR2 is YFSETQ. Trimming shortened V by 0 bases and J by 2 bases, and 8 bases separated the two germline ends. The CDR3 runs to 14 residues. CDR3 nucleotide sequence: TGCGCCAGCAGCTTGGTCCCAGGGAACTATGGCTACACCTTC. Its translation: CASSLVPGNYGYTF.

This clone was counted only a few times. This sequence joins TRBV30 and TRBJ2-2; D may match TRBD1 or TRBD2 (5 bases each). CDR3 size: 17 residues. Trimming cost V 8 bases and J 0 bases, with 22 bases left between them. Germline-derived CDR1 and CDR2 are GTSNPN and SVGIG (reference sequence). The DNA of the CDR3 is TGTGCCGGGATAGCTCTCAGGGACCCAACGAACACCGGGGAGCTGTTTTTT. Translated: CAGIALRDPTNTGELFF.

The V and J genes are TRBV11-2 and TRBJ1-3; D possibly corresponds to TRBD1 (6 bases). Germline loops: CDR1 SGHAT, CDR2 FQNNGV. This CDR3 is 14 amino acids long. Trimming pared 5 bases from V and 2 bases from J, leaving 10 bases between. CDR3 in amino acids: CASSRGQTGNTIYF. The CDR3 DNA reads TGTGCCAGCAGCCGCGGACAGACTGGAAACACCATATATTTT.

The chain has TRBV10-3 and TRBJ1-2; a weak D match, TRBD1 (6 bases). The germline V and J ends were trimmed by 8 bases and 2 bases, with 15 bases remaining between them. CDR3 length: 14 amino acids. In germline, CDR1 is ENHRY, CDR2 SYGVKD. DNA for the CDR3: TGTGCCATCTTTCAGGGGTATTCGAACTATGGCTACACCTTC. It yields the protein CAIFQGYSNYGYTF.

Only a few counts were recorded for this clone. The chain carries TRBV19 and TRBJ2-5, with 9 bases identical to TRBD2. The CDR3 runs to 15 residues. After removal of 3 bases from V and 1 base from J, the junction contained 3 bases not matched to a gene. Germline V gives CDR1 LNHDA, CDR2 SQIVND (reference sequence). CDR3 in amino acids: CASSILRGGQETQYF. The CDR3 nucleotides are TGTGCCAGTAGTATTTTGCGGGGGGGCCAAGAGACCCAGTACTTC.